This TCR beta chain was recovered during a study of blood T cells in healthy people across ages (dated by TCRdb to the mid-2010s). In terms of the full investigation: Template switching captured roughly one uniquely barcoded TCR beta cDNA molecule per two T cells in model experiments. Using deep sequencing normalized with unique cDNA molecular identifiers, the study measured how TCR beta repertoire diversity changes with age. The donors were divided into four age groups: young (average 16 years), middle-aged (about 41), aged (approximately 59) and long-lived (nearly 85). To avoid experimental bias, donors of different ages were spread randomly across the sequencing lanes. The study analyzed two additional independent replicas of 1 million unique cDNA reads from the same blood draw for two donors, one aged 18 to 29 and one aged 80 or older.

On this clonotype: The antigen it recognizes is unknown. Base qualities are missing; no much larger clone stands one base away.

The 39 donors, aged about 6 to 100 years, were systemically healthy Caucasian individuals from Russia. Each donor gave about 9.2 milliliters of peripheral blood, drawn into EDTA-treated Vacutainer tubes. Ficoll-Paque density-gradient centrifugation was used to isolate PBMCs, with at least 6 million obtained per sample. Total RNA, at least 5 micrograms per sample, was extracted from PBMCs with Trizol reagent. For every donor, flow cytometry on a PBMC aliquot measured the percentage of naive CD45RAhigh/CD27high T cells. The library came from 5' RACE. Data came from an Illumina HiSeq 2500. A second PCR of roughly 6 to 11 cycles was performed with a sample-barcoded 5' primer and a J-beta primer mix. Each TCR beta cDNA molecule received a unique molecular identifier from a template-switch 5' adaptor carrying 12 random nucleotides. Each sample yielded at least 2.5 million CDR3-containing paired-end reads. All of the RNA was converted into first-strand cDNA using the Mint cDNA synthesis kit, with a TRBC-specific oligonucleotide serving as the primer. Following uracil-DNA glycosylase treatment, a first 18-cycle PCR with universal primers M1SS and BC2_uni_R was performed on all cDNA. The study's processing was this. Each sample was normalized by randomly selecting 1 million high-quality reads, each carrying a distinct molecular identifier. Reads sharing molecular identifiers were discarded rather than binned into consensus sequences. CDR3 identification, clonotype clustering and error correction used MiTCR with a Q25 quality threshold and the strictest error-elimination algorithm. A nonparametric unseen species model with Euler transformation was used to estimate lower-bound total TCR beta diversity. TCRdb ran its own pipeline on the public reads, namely fastp trimming at Q25 and MiXCR clone calling, and kept in-frame beta chains. For every CDR3 protein sequence, its rows merge into one entry that carries the most common genes and DNA. These V and J calls are TCRdb output, not the study's own analysis. In all, the sample holds 1.5 million or so distinct CDR3 sequences, and about 42% of those were seen once. The ten largest clonotypes hold 4% of the sample.

The V end loses 9 bases and the J end loses 4 bases, and a stretch of 15 bases separates them. Spanning cysteine to phenylalanine, the CDR3 consists of 14 amino acids. Solely the CDR3 DNA is kept, with 42 bases framed from the first base. Points the paper makes about the study in general: The CMV infection status of donors was not known, potentially confounding age-related changes in expanded clonotypes. There was a strong correlation between observed TCR beta diversity and the percentage of naive T cells measured by flow cytometry. Observed TCR beta diversity per million T cells fell roughly linearly with age, and a significant reduction was already apparent by age around 39. Estimates of total diversity based on one million sequenced T cells were considered lower bounds and underestimates. Conclusive comparison of naive and antigen-experienced compartments was prevented by the profiling of bulk unsorted PBMCs. Compared with the aged group, more naive CD4+ T cells, fewer expanded clones and increased TCR diversity were shown by the long-lived group, suggesting age selection.

Sequencing used blood. The receptor's source is a woman between 18 and 29 years old in good health. This sequence uses TRBV12-3 or TRBV12-4 and TRBJ2-2; D gene: possibly TRBD2, on 6 matching bases. The sequenced DNA is TGTGCCAGTGAGCTGGGACTCTTCACCGGGGAGCTGTTTTTT. It is translated as CASELGLFTGELFF.